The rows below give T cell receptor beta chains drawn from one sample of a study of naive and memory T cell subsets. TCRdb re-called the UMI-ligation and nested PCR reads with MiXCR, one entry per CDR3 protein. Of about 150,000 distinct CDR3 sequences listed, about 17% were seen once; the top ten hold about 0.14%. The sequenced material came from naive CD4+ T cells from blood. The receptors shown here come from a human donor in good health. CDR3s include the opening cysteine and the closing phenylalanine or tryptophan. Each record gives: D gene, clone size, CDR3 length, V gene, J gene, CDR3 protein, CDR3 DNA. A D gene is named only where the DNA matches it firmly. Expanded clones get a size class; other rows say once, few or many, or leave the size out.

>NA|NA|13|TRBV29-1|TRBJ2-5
CSGFTSKQETQYF
TGCAGCGGCTTTACTAGCAAACAAGAGACCCAGTACTTC
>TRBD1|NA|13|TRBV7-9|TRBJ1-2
CASSFDRGDGYTF
TGTGCCAGCAGCTTCGACAGGGGGGATGGCTACACCTTC
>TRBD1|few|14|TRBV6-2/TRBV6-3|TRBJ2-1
CASSYPTGSIEQFF
TGTGCCAGCAGTTACCCGACAGGGAGTATTGAGCAGTTCTTC
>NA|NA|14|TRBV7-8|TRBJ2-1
CASSLEVRYNEQFF
TGTGCCAGCAGCTTGGAGGTTAGGTACAATGAGCAGTTCTTC
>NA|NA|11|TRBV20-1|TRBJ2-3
CSGGQADTQYF
TGCAGTGGGGGGCAAGCGGATACGCAGTATTTT
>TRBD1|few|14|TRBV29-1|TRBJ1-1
CSVWDRGKVGEAFF
TGCAGCGTCTGGGACAGGGGGAAAGTTGGTGAAGCTTTCTTT
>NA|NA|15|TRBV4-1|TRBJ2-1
CASSQDQNGYNEQFF
TGCGCCAGCAGCCAAGATCAAAATGGGTACAATGAGCAGTTCTTC
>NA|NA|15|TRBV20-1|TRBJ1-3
CSAVQDPGRGNTIYF
TGCAGTGCCGTACAGGACCCTGGGCGGGGAAACACCATATATTTT
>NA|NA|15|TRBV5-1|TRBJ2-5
CASSARGRGDETQYF
TGCGCCAGCAGCGCCCGGGGCAGGGGCGACGAGACCCAGTACTTC
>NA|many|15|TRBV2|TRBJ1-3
CASSEEPLSGNTIYF
TGTGCCAGCAGTGAAGAGCCGCTCTCTGGAAACACCATATATTTT
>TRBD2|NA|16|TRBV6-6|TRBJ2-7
CASRGPSGIAEYEQYF
TGTGCCAGCAGAGGTCCTAGCGGGATCGCGGAATACGAGCAGTACTTC
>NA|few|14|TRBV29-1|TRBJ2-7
CSVSPSAGTYEQYF
TGCAGCGTTTCTCCCTCGGCGGGGACCTACGAGCAGTACTTC
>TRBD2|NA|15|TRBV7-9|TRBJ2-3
CASSSRGSGTDTQYF
TGTGCCAGCAGCTCGCGGGGGAGCGGCACAGATACGCAGTATTTT
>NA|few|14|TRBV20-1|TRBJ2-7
CSARRRLISYEQYF
TGCAGTGCTAGACGGAGGCTCATCTCCTACGAGCAGTACTTC
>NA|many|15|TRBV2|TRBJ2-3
CASSVRAGRTDTQYF
TGTGCCAGCAGTGTCCGCGCGGGTCGCACAGATACGCAGTATTTT
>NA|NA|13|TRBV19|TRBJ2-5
CASTGDYKETQYF
TGTGCCAGTACAGGGGACTATAAAGAGACCCAGTACTTC
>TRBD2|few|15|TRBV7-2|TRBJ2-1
CASRSSGNSYNEQFF
TGTGCCAGCCGATCTAGCGGCAACTCCTACAATGAGCAGTTCTTC
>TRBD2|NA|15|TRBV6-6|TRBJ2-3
CASSPGLAVADTQYF
TGTGCCAGCAGCCCGGGACTAGCGGTCGCAGATACGCAGTATTTT
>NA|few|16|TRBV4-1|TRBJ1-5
CASSQGGTDINQPQHF
TGCGCCAGCAGCCAAGGGGGGACGGACATCAATCAGCCCCAGCATTTT
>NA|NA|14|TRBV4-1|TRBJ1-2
CASSHPSLNYGYTF
TGCGCCAGCAGCCACCCATCCCTTAACTATGGCTACACCTTC
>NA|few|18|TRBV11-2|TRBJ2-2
CASRPIRGRIANTGELFF
TGTGCCAGCAGACCAATCAGGGGAAGGATTGCCAACACCGGGGAGCTGTTTTTT
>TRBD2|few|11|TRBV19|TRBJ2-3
CASSIRGAQYF
TGTGCCAGTAGTATACGGGGGGCGCAGTATTTT